These 17 T cell receptor beta chains share one sample of origin, sequenced in a study of PD-1 blockade in classical Hodgkin lymphoma. Noted time point: cycle 4 day 1 (C4D1), after 5 to 7 weeks of nivolumab. The patients all showed relapse after autologous stem cell transplantation, while their brentuximab vedotin exposure varied. Libraries were prepared by immunoSEQ multiplex PCR; TCRdb keeps only in-frame clonotypes and omits some of them. Of tens of thousands of clones in the sample, over 75% were seen once. The material sequenced was peripheral blood mononuclear cells (PBMCs), taken before the fourth cycle of nivolumab. These receptors were collected from a human donor with classical Hodgkin lymphoma.

V and J are TRBV25-1 and TRBJ1-1, with TRBD1 identical over 8 bases. The CDR3 has 16 amino acids. Germline CDR1 and CDR2: MGHDK and SYGVNS. J gave up 4 bases and V 5 bases, and 12 bases lay outside the gene matches. The CDR3, as DNA: TGTGCCAGCAGTCCTCGACAGGGGAGGGAAGTCACTGAAGCTTTCTTT. Translation: CASSPRQGREVTEAFF. The full variable domain, rest sourced from reference TRBV25-1 and TRBJ1-1, is EADIYQTPRYLVIGTGKKITLECSQTMGHDKMYWYQQDPGMELHLIHYSYGVNSTEKGDLSSESTVSRIRTEHFPLTLESARPSHTSQYLCASSPRQGREVTEAFFGQGTRLTVV.

V and J are TRBV18 and TRBJ1-6, with D tentatively TRBD1 (5 bases). Germline V gene data show CDR1 as KGHSH and CDR2 as LQKENI. This CDR3 comprises 16 residues. The V end was cut by 2 bases, the J end by 7 bases, with 15 bases between. CDR3 loop: CASSPSFTGGNSPLHF. The CDR3 DNA is TGTGCCAGCTCACCAAGCTTTACAGGAGGGAATTCACCCCTCCACTTT.

The chain is built from TRBV11-2 and TRBJ2-1; 7 nucleotides match TRBD2. V dropped 5 bases and J dropped 2; count of bases not matched to a gene: 6. There are 15 residues in the CDR3. The germline CDR1 and CDR2 sequences are SGHAT and FQNNGV. The CDR3 sequence is CASSLRRGTYNEQFF. The CDR3 region has the DNA TGTGCCAGCAGCCTTCGGCGGGGGACCTACAATGAGCAGTTCTTC. Together with reference TRBV11-2 and TRBJ2-1, the CDR3 gives the full variable domain: EAGVAQSPRYKIIEKRQSVAFWCNPISGHATLYWYQQILGQGPKLLIQFQNNGVVDDSQLPKDRFSAERLKGVDSTLKIQPAKLEDSAVYLCASSLRRGTYNEQFFGPGTRLTVL.

The rearrangement joins TRBV5-1 to TRBJ2-1; 7 nucleotides agree with TRBD2. Losses at the gene ends were 4 bases for V and 5 bases for J; bases not matched to a gene: 12. In germline, CDR1 is SGHRS, CDR2 YFSETQ. The CDR3 is made up of 16 amino acids. This chain's CDR3 is CASSEAQGGRDNEQFF. CDR3 nucleotides: TGCGCCAGCAGCGAAGCCCAGGGAGGGCGGGACAATGAGCAGTTCTTC.

This chain connects TRBV5-6 to TRBJ2-3; 8 nucleotides line up with TRBD2. From germline, CDR1 is SGHDT and CDR2 YYEEEE. This CDR3 contains 16 residues. Trimming at V came to 4 bases and at J to 3 bases, leaving 10 bases not matched to a gene. The chain's CDR3 is CASSALRGGITDTQYF. The CDR3 coding sequence is TGTGCCAGCAGCGCACTCCGGGGGGGCATAACAGATACGCAGTATTTT.

The table lists this clone with a count of one. The chain employs TRBV19 and TRBJ1-2; 10 bases match TRBD1. This CDR3 comprises 12 residues. Germline V gene sequence: CDR1 LNHDA, CDR2 SQIVND (reference sequence). V lost 9 bases to trimming and J lost 6 bases; unmatched junction nucleotides: 4. The chain's CDR3 is CASGTGVDGYTF. The DNA of the CDR3 is TGTGCCAGCGGGACAGGGGTAGATGGCTACACCTTC.

This sequence joins TRBV28 and TRBJ1-4; a weak D match, TRBD1 (5 bases). The CDR3 loop spans 15 amino acids. The V end was cut by 2 bases, the J end by 13 bases, with 20 bases between. Germline V gene lookup returns CDR1 MDHEN and CDR2 SYDVKM. CDR3 nucleotide sequence: TGTGCCAGCAGTTTACCCCAACAGATCGGGGGGACACTGTTTTTT. Its protein product is CASSLPQQIGGTLFF.

This clone has a single count. The chain couples TRBV13 to TRBJ2-1; TRBD2 agrees at 15 bases. V dropped 2 bases and J dropped 4; count of bases not matched to a gene: 3. CDR1 is PRHDT and CDR2 is FYEKMQ in the germline V gene (reference sequence). The CDR3 runs 17 residues. The CDR3: CASSLRGLAGGYNEQFF. Here the CDR3 DNA reads TGTGCCAGCAGCTTAAGGGGACTAGCGGGGGGTTACAATGAGCAGTTCTTC.

This clone was picked up one time. This chain links TRBV6-5 with TRBJ1-4; weak D call: TRBD1 (6 bases). CDR3 size: 16 residues. Trimming took 2 bases from V and 0 from J, leaving 10 bases between them. Germline V gives CDR1 MNHEY, CDR2 SVGAGI. CDR3 amino acids: CASSYGGGTTNEKLFF. The CDR3 nucleotides read TGTGCCAGCAGTTACGGAGGGGGGACAACTAATGAAAAACTGTTTTTT.

This chain uses TRBV7-2 with TRBJ2-7; TRBD2 aligns across 10 bases. J lost 4 bases, V lost 5 bases, and 8 bases had no gene match. The CDR3 totals 15 residues. CDR1 and CDR2 (germline): SGHTA, FQGNSA. The CDR3 DNA follows: TGTGCCAGCAGCCTTAGCGGGGGGAATAGTTACGAGCAGTACTTC. It specifies CASSLSGGNSYEQYF.

V is TRBV4-3 and J is TRBJ2-1; D perhaps matches TRBD2 (5 bases). The CDR3 extends over 16 amino acids. V was shortened by 1 base and J by 4 bases, with 14 bases between the two germline ends. From germline, CDR1 is LGHNA and CDR2 YSLEER. The CDR3 protein is CASSQGWETMYNEQFF. CDR3 sequence (DNA): TGCGCCAGCAGCCAAGGGTGGGAGACTATGTACAATGAGCAGTTCTTC.

The chain recombines TRBV19 with TRBJ2-5, with D maybe TRBD1 (5 bases). This CDR3 has 17 amino acids. Germline V lookup: CDR1 LNHDA, CDR2 SQIVND (reference sequence). V was shortened by 3 bases and J by 0 bases, with 17 bases between the two germline ends. The CDR3 region has the DNA TGTGCCAGTAGTATTAGGGGTGCAGACAACCACCAAGAGACCCAGTACTTC. It yields the protein CASSIRGADNHQETQYF.

The chain has TRBV4-2 and TRBJ1-2, with D perhaps matching TRBD1 (5 bases). V was trimmed by 5 bases and J by 5 bases, leaving 15 bases between them. The CDR3 is 14 residues long. Germline lookup yields CDR1 LGHNA and CDR2 YNFKEQ. CDR3 region: CASSARGEPYGYTF. As DNA, the CDR3 is TGTGCCAGCAGCGCCCGAGGGGAACCTTATGGCTACACCTTC.

This CDR3 is CASSPAGTTDTQYF. The CDR3 region has the DNA TGTGCCAGCAGCCCAGCGGGGACCACAGATACGCAGTATTTT. This rearrangement joins TRBV9 to TRBJ2-3; 7 bases fit TRBD2. The CDR3 covers 14 residues. Trimming removed 4 bases from V and 2 bases from J; junction bases left unmatched: 4. Germline V gene data show CDR1 as SGDLS and CDR2 as YYNGEE.

V usage is TRBV5-1 and J usage is TRBJ1-2; no clear D gene. The CDR3 length is 14 residues. V lost 4 bases and J 9 bases, leaving 19 bases between the germline ends. The V gene's germline CDR1 is SGHRS and CDR2 YFSETQ. The CDR3 is CASSLDRGAQSYTF. The CDR3 DNA reads TGCGCCAGCAGCCTGGACCGTGGCGCACAGAGCTACACCTTC. The full variable domain, completed using reference TRBV5-1 and TRBJ1-2, is KAGVTQTPRYLIKTRGQQVTLSCSPISGHRSVSWYQQTPGQGLQFLFEYFSETQRNKGNFPGRFSGRQFSNSRSEMNVSTLELGDSALYLCASSLDRGAQSYTFGSGTRLTVV.

V usage is TRBV18 and J usage is TRBJ1-4; D uncertain. The CDR3 has 15 amino acids. The germline V and J ends were trimmed by 6 bases and 3 bases, with 14 bases remaining between them. In germline, CDR1 is KGHSH, CDR2 LQKENI. The CDR3: CASSPQGGSNEKLFF. The CDR3 DNA reads as TGTGCCAGCTCCCCCCAAGGAGGGTCTAATGAAAAACTGTTTTTT.

This clone was detected a few times. V is TRBV25-1 and J is TRBJ1-1, with D unresolved. The CDR3 totals 14 residues. Trimming stripped 4 bases from V and 4 bases from J, with 13 bases between. CDR1 is MGHDK, CDR2 SYGVNS, per germline. The CDR3 loop reads CASSAPHAGTEAFF. CDR3 coding DNA: TGTGCCAGCAGTGCCCCTCACGCCGGCACTGAAGCTTTCTTT. Full variable domain (outside the CDR3, taken from reference TRBV25-1 and TRBJ1-1): EADIYQTPRYLVIGTGKKITLECSQTMGHDKMYWYQQDPGMELHLIHYSYGVNSTEKGDLSSESTVSRIRTEHFPLTLESARPSHTSQYLCASSAPHAGTEAFFGQGTRLTVV.